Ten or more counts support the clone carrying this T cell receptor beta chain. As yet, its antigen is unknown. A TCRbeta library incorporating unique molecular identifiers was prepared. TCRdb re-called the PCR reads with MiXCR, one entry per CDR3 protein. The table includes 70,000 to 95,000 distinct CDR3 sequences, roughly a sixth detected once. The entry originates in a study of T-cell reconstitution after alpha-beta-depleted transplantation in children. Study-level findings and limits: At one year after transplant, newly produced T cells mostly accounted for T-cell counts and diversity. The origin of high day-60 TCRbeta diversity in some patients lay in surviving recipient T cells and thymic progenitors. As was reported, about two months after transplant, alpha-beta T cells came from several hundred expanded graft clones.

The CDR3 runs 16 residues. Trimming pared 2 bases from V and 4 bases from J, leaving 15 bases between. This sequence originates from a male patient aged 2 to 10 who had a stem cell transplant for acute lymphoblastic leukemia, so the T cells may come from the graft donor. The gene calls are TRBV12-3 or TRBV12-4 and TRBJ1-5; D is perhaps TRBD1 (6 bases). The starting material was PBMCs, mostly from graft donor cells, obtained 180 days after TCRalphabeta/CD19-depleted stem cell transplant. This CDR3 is CASSLFGGRRNQPQHF. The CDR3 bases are TGTGCCAGCAGTTTATTCGGGGGGCGACGGAATCAGCCCCAGCATTTT.